Each of the 20 T cell receptor beta chains below was sequenced from the same sample in a study of OX40 agonist ivuxolimab in advanced cancers. Profiling relied on immunoSEQ multiplex PCR, and the TCRdb table lists in-frame clones only, not all of them. The table has 70,000 or so clones, roughly 90% seen once. The starting material was CD4+ or CD8+ T cells sorted from blood, obtained in a trial of the OX40 agonist ivuxolimab. Source of these receptors: an adult with an advanced solid tumor such as melanoma, head and neck, liver or kidney cancer.

This chain uses TRBV10-3 with TRBJ1-5, with D hard to call. The CDR3 is 14 amino acids. V lost 3 bases and J lost 2, with 8 bases in between. Germline V CDR1 and CDR2: ENHRY, SYGVKD. CDR3 bases: TGTGCCATCAGTGATGGGCAGGGCAATCAGCCCCAGCATTTT. Its translation is CAISDGQGNQPQHF.

The chain couples TRBV4-1 to TRBJ2-5; no definite D call. The germline V gene has CDR1 MGHRA and CDR2 YSYEKL. The V and J ends lost 4 bases and 4 bases respectively, with 10 bases between them. The CDR3 is made up of 13 amino acids. CDR3 residues: CASSLARLETQYF. The CDR3 nucleotides read TGCGCCAGCAGCCTAGCCAGATTAGAGACCCAGTACTTC.

The V call is TRBV5-1, the J call TRBJ1-5; the D gene is possibly TRBD1 (5 bases). The CDR3 is 15 residues long. Trimming left V 4 bases short and J 5 bases short, with 16 bases between. CDR1 and CDR2 from the germline V gene are SGHRS and YFSETQ. This chain's CDR3 is CASSITGGSDQPQHF. The CDR3 DNA reads TGCGCCAGCAGCATTACAGGTGGGTCGGATCAGCCCCAGCATTTT.

V and J are TRBV29-1 and TRBJ2-2; no clear D. The germline V and J ends were trimmed by 6 bases and 2 bases, with 4 bases remaining between them. CDR1 and CDR2 from the germline V gene are SQVTM and ANQGSEA. CDR3 size: 11 residues. The CDR3 protein is CSVVNTGELFF. The CDR3 coding sequence is TGCAGCGTGGTAAACACCGGGGAGCTGTTTTTT.

The V and J genes are TRBV30 and TRBJ1-4, with D uncertain. Trimming left V 2 bases short and J 8 bases short, with 12 bases between. Per the germline V gene, CDR1 is GTSNPN and CDR2 is SVGIG (reference sequence). The CDR3 loop spans 13 amino acids. The CDR3 spells CAWSRVLEEKLFF. The CDR3 DNA follows: TGTGCCTGGAGTAGGGTCTTGGAAGAAAAACTGTTTTTT.

The chain carries TRBV2 and TRBJ1-5, with D hard to call. The CDR3 runs 14 residues. With 0 bases removed from V and 7 bases from J, the gap between germline ends came to 10 bases. Germline V gene lookup returns CDR1 SNHLY and CDR2 FYNNEI. The CDR3 reads CASSEATDGQPQHF. CDR3 nucleotide sequence: TGTGCCAGCAGTGAAGCTACAGACGGGCAGCCCCAGCATTTT. Variable domain in full (rest from reference TRBV2 and TRBJ1-5): EPEVTQTPSHQVTQMGQEVILRCVPISNHLYFYWYRQILGQKVEFLVSFYNNEISEKSEIFDDQFSVERPDGSNFTLKIRSTKLEDSAMYFCASSEATDGQPQHFGDGTRLSIL.

The CDR3 protein is CASSPGQGGNEQFF. The CDR3 coding sequence is TGCGCCAGCAGCCCGGGACAGGGAGGCAATGAGCAGTTCTTC. This chain links TRBV5-1 with TRBJ2-1; 9 bases fit TRBD1. The germline gives CDR1 SGHRS, CDR2 YFSETQ. V lost 4 bases, J lost 6 bases, and 5 bases stayed unmatched. This CDR3 spans 14 amino acids.

The V call is TRBV19, the J call TRBJ2-1, with 9 bases matching TRBD2. Germline V CDR1 and CDR2: LNHDA, SQIVND (reference sequence). Germline trimming cut 5 bases from V and 9 bases from J; bases unmatched to any gene: 14. The CDR3 runs 16 residues. CDR3 protein: CASSPLRRAGGFEQFF. In nucleotides, the CDR3 is TGTGCCAGTAGTCCCCTCAGGCGAGCGGGGGGTTTTGAGCAGTTCTTC.

In this sample, this clone turned up a few times. The V gene is TRBV5-5, the J gene TRBJ1-2; D possibly corresponds to TRBD1 (6 bases). Trimming removed 3 bases at V and 4 bases at J, with 16 bases between. Germline values: CDR1 SGHKS, CDR2 YYEKEE (reference sequence). The CDR3 spans 15 residues. The CDR3 DNA follows: TGTGCCAGCAGCTCCCCTGGCGGGGGCACCTATGGCTACACCTTC. Amino acid sequence: CASSSPGGGTYGYTF.

CDR3 DNA: TGTGCCAGCAGCGTAAGGGCCATTCCGTCAGAGACCCAGTACTTC. It yields the protein CASSVRAIPSETQYF. The V and J genes are TRBV9 and TRBJ2-5; D unresolved. The CDR3 is 15 residues long. The ends were cut back, 1 base at V and 4 bases at J, with 14 bases in the middle. CDR1 and CDR2 (germline): SGDLS, YYNGEE.

The rearrangement links TRBV7-9 to TRBJ1-1; 8 bases are a match to TRBD1. V lost 5 bases and J lost 1; bases outside the gene matches: 6. CDR3 length equals 15 residues. Germline CDR1 is SEHNR and CDR2 is FQNEAQ (reference sequence). The CDR3 here is CASSHSTGANTEAFF. CDR3 coding DNA: TGTGCCAGCAGCCATTCGACAGGGGCGAACACTGAAGCTTTCTTT.

This clone was observed once. The same CDR3 is also encoded by other DNA sequences in this sample. The chain uses TRBV5-4 and TRBJ1-1; D gene ambiguous. Germline CDR1 and CDR2: SGHNT and YYREEE (reference sequence). The CDR3 has 11 residues. The V end was cut by 4 bases, the J end by 0 bases, with 1 base between. The CDR3 region is CASSLNTEAFF. In DNA, the CDR3 is TGTGCCAGCAGCCTGAACACTGAAGCTTTCTTT.

This rearrangement joins TRBV6-1 to TRBJ2-1; the match to TRBD2 covers 10 bases. Looked up from germline, CDR1 is MNHNS and CDR2 is SASEGT. The CDR3 totals 14 residues. V dropped 7 bases and J dropped 5; count of bases not matched to a gene: 5. Here the CDR3 DNA reads TGTGCCAGCACTAGCGGGAGTGTAAACAATGAGCAGTTCTTC. Translated, it gives CASTSGSVNNEQFF.

The CDR3 loop is CASSEGQPRNTIYF. CDR3 DNA: TGTGCCAGCAGTGAGGGACAACCAAGAAACACCATATATTTT. V is TRBV25-1 and J is TRBJ1-3; TRBD1 might be the D (6 bases). Germline CDR1 is MGHDK and CDR2 is SYGVNS. The CDR3 length is 14 residues. The V end was cut by 3 bases, the J end by 5 bases, with 11 bases between.

This clone was found once. The chain recombines TRBV9 with TRBJ1-4; D unclear. Trimming stripped 0 bases from V and 8 bases from J, with 14 bases between. Looked up from germline, CDR1 is SGDLS and CDR2 is YYNGEE. This CDR3 is built from 15 residues. CDR3: CASSVAPGQWEKLFF. The CDR3 coding sequence is TGTGCCAGCAGCGTAGCTCCCGGGCAATGGGAAAAACTGTTTTTT.

The chain uses TRBV7-2 and TRBJ2-7, with 9 positions matching TRBD2. CDR3 length: 15 amino acids. J lost 3 bases, V lost 1 base, and 4 bases had no gene match. The germline CDR1 and CDR2 sequences are SGHTA and FQGNSA. The CDR3, as DNA: TGTGCCAGCAGCTTAGAGCTAGCGGGGAACTACGAGCAGTACTTC. Translation: CASSLELAGNYEQYF.

This sequence joins TRBV5-1 and TRBJ2-2; D unresolved. V gave up 0 bases and J gave up 4 bases, with 7 bases separating them. Germline V CDR1 and CDR2: SGHRS, YFSETQ. The CDR3 extends over 14 amino acids. CDR3 sequence reads: CASSLVGRTGELFF. For the CDR3, the DNA is TGCGCCAGCAGCTTGGTCGGGCGCACCGGGGAGCTGTTTTTT.

V gene TRBV15 combines with J gene TRBJ2-5, with D maybe TRBD1 (5 bases). Germline V gene lookup returns CDR1 LNHNV and CDR2 YYDKDF (reference sequence). Trimming left V 4 bases short and J 0 bases short, with 9 bases between. The CDR3 runs 14 residues. The CDR3 sequence is CATSTRQNQETQYF. As DNA, the CDR3 is TGTGCCACCAGCACCAGACAGAACCAAGAGACCCAGTACTTC. Full variable domain (missing parts from reference TRBV15 and TRBJ2-5): DAMVIQNPRYQVTQFGKPVTLSCSQTLNHNVMYWYQQKSSQAPKLLFHYYDKDFNNEADTPDNFQSRRPNTSFCFLDIRSPGLGDTAMYLCATSTRQNQETQYFGPGTRLLVL.

A few counts support this clone. The rearrangement uses TRBV2 and TRBJ2-3; no clear D gene. The CDR3 contains 14 residues. V shed 5 bases and J shed 3 bases, with 12 bases lying between them. Germline V gene sequence: CDR1 SNHLY, CDR2 FYNNEI. The CDR3, as DNA: TGTGCCAGCAGTTTAGTCTTACGGACAGATACGCAGTATTTT. It encodes CASSLVLRTDTQYF.

V and J are TRBV5-1 and TRBJ2-5; 7 bases agree with TRBD1. This CDR3 comprises 14 residues. Germline V gene sequence: CDR1 SGHRS, CDR2 YFSETQ. J lost 4 bases, V lost 3 bases, and 6 bases had no gene match. The chain's CDR3 is CASSSGGQTETQYF. The CDR3 DNA is TGCGCCAGCAGCTCAGGGGGACAGACAGAGACCCAGTACTTC.